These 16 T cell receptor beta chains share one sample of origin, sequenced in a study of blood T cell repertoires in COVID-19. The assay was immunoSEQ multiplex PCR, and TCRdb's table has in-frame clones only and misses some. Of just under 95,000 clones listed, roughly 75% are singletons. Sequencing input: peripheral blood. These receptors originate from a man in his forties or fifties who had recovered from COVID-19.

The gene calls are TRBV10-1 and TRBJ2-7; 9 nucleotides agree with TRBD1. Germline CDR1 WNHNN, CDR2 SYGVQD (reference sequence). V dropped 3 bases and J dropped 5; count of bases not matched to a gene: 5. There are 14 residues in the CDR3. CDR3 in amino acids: CASSDRDRVNEQYF. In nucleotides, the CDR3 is TGCGCCAGCAGTGATAGGGACAGGGTGAACGAGCAGTACTTC.

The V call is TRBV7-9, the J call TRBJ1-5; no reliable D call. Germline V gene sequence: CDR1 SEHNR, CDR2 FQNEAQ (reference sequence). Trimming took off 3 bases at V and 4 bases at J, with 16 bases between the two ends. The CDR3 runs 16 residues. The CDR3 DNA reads TGTGCCAGCAGCTTTTCGGGAGGGAATGGTAATCAGCCCCAGCATTTT. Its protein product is CASSFSGGNGNQPQHF.

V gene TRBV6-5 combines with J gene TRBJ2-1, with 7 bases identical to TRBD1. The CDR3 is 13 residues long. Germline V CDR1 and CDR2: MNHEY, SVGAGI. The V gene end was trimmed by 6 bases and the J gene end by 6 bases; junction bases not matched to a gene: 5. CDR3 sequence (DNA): TGTGCCAGCAGAAAGGGACAGCTCAATGAGCAGTTCTTC. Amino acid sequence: CASRKGQLNEQFF.

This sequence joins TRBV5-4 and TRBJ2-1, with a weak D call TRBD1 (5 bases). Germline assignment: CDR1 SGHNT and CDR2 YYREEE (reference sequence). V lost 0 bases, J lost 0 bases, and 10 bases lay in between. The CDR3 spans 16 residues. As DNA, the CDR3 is TGTGCCAGCAGCTTGGGGGGCCTCAGCTCCTACAATGAGCAGTTCTTC. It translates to CASSLGGLSSYNEQFF.

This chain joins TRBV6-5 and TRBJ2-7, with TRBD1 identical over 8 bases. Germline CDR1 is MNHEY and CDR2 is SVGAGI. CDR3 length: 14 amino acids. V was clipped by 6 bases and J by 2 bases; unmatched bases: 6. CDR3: CASSVPGQAYEQYF. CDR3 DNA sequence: TGTGCCAGCAGCGTTCCGGGACAGGCCTACGAGCAGTACTTC.

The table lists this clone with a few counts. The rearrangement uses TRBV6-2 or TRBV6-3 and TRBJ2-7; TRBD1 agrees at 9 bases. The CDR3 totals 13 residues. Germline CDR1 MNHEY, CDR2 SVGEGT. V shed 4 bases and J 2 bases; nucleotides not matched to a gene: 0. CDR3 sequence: CASSWTGAYEQYF. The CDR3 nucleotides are TGTGCCAGCAGTTGGACAGGGGCCTACGAGCAGTACTTC.

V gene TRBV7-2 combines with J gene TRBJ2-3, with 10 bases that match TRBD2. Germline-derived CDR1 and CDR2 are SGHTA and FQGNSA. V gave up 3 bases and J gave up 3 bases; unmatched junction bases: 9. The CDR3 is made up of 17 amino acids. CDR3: CASSLGLAGVLTDTQYF. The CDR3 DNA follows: TGTGCCAGCAGCTTGGGGCTAGCGGGAGTATTGACAGATACGCAGTATTTT.

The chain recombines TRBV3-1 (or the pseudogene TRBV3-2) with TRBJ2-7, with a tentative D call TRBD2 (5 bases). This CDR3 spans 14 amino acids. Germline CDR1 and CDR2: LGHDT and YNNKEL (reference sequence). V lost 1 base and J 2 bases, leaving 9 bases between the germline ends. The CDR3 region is CASSQGVGAYEQYF. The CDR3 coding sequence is TGTGCCAGCAGCCAAGGGGTCGGGGCCTACGAGCAGTACTTC.

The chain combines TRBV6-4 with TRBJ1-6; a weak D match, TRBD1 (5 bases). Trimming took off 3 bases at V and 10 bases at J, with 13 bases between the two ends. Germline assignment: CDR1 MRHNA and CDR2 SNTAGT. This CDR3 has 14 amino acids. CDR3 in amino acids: CASSEGPQGSPLHF. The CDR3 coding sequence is TGTGCCAGCAGTGAGGGGCCCCAGGGATCACCCCTCCACTTT.

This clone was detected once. The CDR3 DNA reads as TGTGCCAGCAGCCCGATGACAGACGACACTGAAGCTTTCTTT. Translating it yields CASSPMTDDTEAFF. J is TRBJ1-1 and V is TRBV5-4, with a tentative D call TRBD1 (5 bases). V was clipped by 4 bases and J by 3 bases, with 13 bases between them. The CDR3 covers 14 residues. Germline assignment: CDR1 SGHNT and CDR2 YYREEE (reference sequence).

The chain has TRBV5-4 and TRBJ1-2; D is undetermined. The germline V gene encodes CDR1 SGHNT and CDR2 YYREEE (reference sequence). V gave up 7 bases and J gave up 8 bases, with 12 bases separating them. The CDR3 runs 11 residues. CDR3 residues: CASGKPSGYTF. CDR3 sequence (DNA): TGTGCCAGCGGCAAACCTTCGGGCTACACCTTC.

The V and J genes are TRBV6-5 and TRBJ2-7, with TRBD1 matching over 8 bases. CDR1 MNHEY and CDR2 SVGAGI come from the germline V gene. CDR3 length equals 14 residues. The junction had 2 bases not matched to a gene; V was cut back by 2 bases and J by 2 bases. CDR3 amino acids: CASSYRTGPYEQYF. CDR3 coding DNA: TGTGCCAGCAGTTACCGGACAGGGCCCTACGAGCAGTACTTC.

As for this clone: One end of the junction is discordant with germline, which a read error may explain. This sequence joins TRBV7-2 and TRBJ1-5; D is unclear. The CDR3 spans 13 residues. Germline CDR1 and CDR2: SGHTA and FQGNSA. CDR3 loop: CASSLASTQPQHF. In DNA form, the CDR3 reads TGTGCCAGCAGCTTAGCTAGCACTCAGCCCCAGCATTTT.

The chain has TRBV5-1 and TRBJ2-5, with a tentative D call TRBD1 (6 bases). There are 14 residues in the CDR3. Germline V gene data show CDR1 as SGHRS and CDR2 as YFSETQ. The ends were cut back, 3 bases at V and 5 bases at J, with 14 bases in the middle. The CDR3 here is CASSSRTATETQYF. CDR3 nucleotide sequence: TGCGCCAGCAGCTCAAGGACAGCAACGGAGACCCAGTACTTC. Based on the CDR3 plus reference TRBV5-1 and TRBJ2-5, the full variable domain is KAGVTQTPRYLIKTRGQQVTLSCSPISGHRSVSWYQQTPGQGLQFLFEYFSETQRNKGNFPGRFSGRQFSNSRSEMNVSTLELGDSALYLCASSSRTATETQYFGPGTRLLVL.

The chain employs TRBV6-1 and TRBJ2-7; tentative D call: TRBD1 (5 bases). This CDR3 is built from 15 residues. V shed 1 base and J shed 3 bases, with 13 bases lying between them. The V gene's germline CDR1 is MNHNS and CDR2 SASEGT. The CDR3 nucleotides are TGTGCCAGCAGTGAAGTAGGGGTCCCCCTCTACGAGCAGTACTTC. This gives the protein CASSEVGVPLYEQYF.

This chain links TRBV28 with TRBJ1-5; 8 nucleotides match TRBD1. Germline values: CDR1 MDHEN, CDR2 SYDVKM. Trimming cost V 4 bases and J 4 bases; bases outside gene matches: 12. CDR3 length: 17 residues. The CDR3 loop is CASSSSDRGFRNQPQHF. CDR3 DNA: TGTGCCAGCAGTTCGTCCGACAGGGGATTTAGGAATCAGCCCCAGCATTTT.